This T cell receptor (beta chain) was sequenced for a study of CD8 T cells in Susac syndrome. Germline V gives CDR1 DFQATT, CDR2 SNEGSKA (reference sequence). CDR3 length: 10 amino acids. Points on this clonotype: The junction and the germline gene differ at one end; a read error may be behind it.

The patients serving as multiple sclerosis controls were treatment-naive. They had stable or active relapsing-remitting disease and fulfilled revised McDonald criteria. While CD8+ and CD4+ T cells were isolated negatively, TEMRA cells were enriched by FACS. Random-hexamer reverse transcription was applied to roughly 0.5 to 1 ug RNA. A single record per CDR3 protein comes from TCRdb applying MiXCR to the immunoSEQ multiplex PCR reads. This repertoire shows 78,000 or so distinct CDR3 sequences, roughly 94% found once; its top ten account for about 0.38%. The sample consisted of CD8+ T cells from PBMCs. The chain is built from TRBV20-1 and TRBJ1-1; D is ambiguous. The receptor's source is a human donor with multiple sclerosis. CDR3 nucleotides: TGCAGTGCACGTTCCTTCGTCCTCTCCTTT. Encoded protein: CSARSFVLSF.